These T cell receptor beta chains were read from a single sample in a study of blood T cell repertoires in COVID-19. The assay was immunoSEQ multiplex PCR, and TCRdb's table has in-frame clones only and misses some. Among around 24,000 clones listed, about 76% were seen once. The sample comprised peripheral blood. These receptors were collected from an elderly man with active or convalescent COVID-19. CDR3s include the opening cysteine and the closing phenylalanine or tryptophan. Each record gives: J gene, D gene, CDR3 length, clone size, V gene, CDR3 DNA, CDR3 protein. A D gene is named only where the DNA matches it firmly. Rows may omit the clone size; those that give it use once, few, many or a size class.

TRBJ2-7 | TRBD2 | 15 | . | TRBV11-1 | TGTGCCAGCAGCCAACCGGGACTAGCAACATACGAGCAGTACTTC | CASSQPGLATYEQYF
TRBJ2-3 | . | 13 | . | TRBV7-9 | TGTGCCACTGATGGGGGCGGGACAGATACGCAGTATTTT | CATDGGGTDTQYF
TRBJ1-1 | TRBD1 | 14 | . | TRBV27 | TGTGCCACCCGAGGGGGACAGGGGTATTCTGAAGCTTTCTTT | CATRGGQGYSEAFF
TRBJ2-5 | TRBD2 | 14 | . | TRBV10-2 | TGCGCCAGTACTAGCGGGGCACCTGGCTGGACCCAGTACTTC | CASTSGAPGWTQYF
TRBJ1-2 | TRBD1 | 14 | few | TRBV19 | TGTGCCAGCCGGAGAGGGGGCGGTGGCTCCGGCTACACCTTC | CASRRGGGGSGYTF
TRBJ2-5 | . | 13 | . | TRBV5-5 | TGTGCCAGCAGCTTGGGGGGCGTGGAGACCCAGTACTTC | CASSLGGVETQYF
TRBJ1-2 | . | 16 | . | TRBV18 | TGTGCCAGCTCACCACTTGACCAGTTGCGGCACGATGGCTACACCTTC | CASSPLDQLRHDGYTF
TRBJ2-1 | . | 15 | . | TRBV11-2 | TGTGCCAGCAGCTTAATGGTAGTCTCGAACAATGAGCAGTTCTTC | CASSLMVVSNNEQFF
TRBJ1-5 | TRBD1 | 14 | . | TRBV6-1 | TGTGCCAGCAGTGAAGGAGGGGGCCCACAGCCCCAGCATTTT | CASSEGGGPQPQHF
TRBJ2-2 | TRBD2 | 16 | . | TRBV18 | TGTGCCAGCTCACCCTCAGTAGCGGGTTCTACCGGGGAGCTGTTTTTT | CASSPSVAGSTGELFF
TRBJ2-7 | TRBD2 | 17 | few | TRBV4-1 | TGCGCCAGCAGCCGCGGGACTAGCGGGAGGAATACCTACGAGCAGTACTTC | CASSRGTSGRNTYEQYF
TRBJ2-3 | TRBD2 | 15 | . | TRBV7-3 | TGTGCCAGCAGCCCCGGGACTAGCGCAACAGATACGCAGTATTTT | CASSPGTSATDTQYF
TRBJ2-1 | TRBD2 | 14 | once | TRBV3-1/TRBV3-2 | TGTGCCAGCAGCCAAAGTGTGGGAGGGCGTGAGCAGTTCTTC | CASSQSVGGREQFF
TRBJ1-2 | TRBD1 | 14 | . | TRBV6-2/TRBV6-3 | TGTGCCAGCAGTAGAGGACAGGGAGGTTATGGCTACACCTTC | CASSRGQGGYGYTF
TRBJ2-7 | . | 14 | few | TRBV27 | TGTGCCAGCAGGAAACAGGTCAGCTCCTACGAGCAGTACTTC | CASRKQVSSYEQYF
TRBJ2-7 | . | 15 | . | TRBV4-2 | TGTGCCAGCAGCCAACTAGCTGAGTCTAGCTACGAGCAGTACTTC | CASSQLAESSYEQYF
TRBJ1-5 | . | 15 | . | TRBV12-2 | TGTGCAAGTCGCCACACAGGGGGCAGCAATCAGCCCCAGCATTTT | CASRHTGGSNQPQHF
TRBJ1-3 | . | 12 | . | TRBV28 | TGTGCCAGCAGTTTAATAGGAAACACCATATATTTT | CASSLIGNTIYF
TRBJ1-2 | TRBD1 | 17 | . | TRBV4-3 | TGCGCCAGCAGCCAAGTTTTTGAGGGGGCTCTAGACTATGGCTACACCTTC | CASSQVFEGALDYGYTF
TRBJ2-7 | . | 14 | few | TRBV2 | TGTGCCTCACACAGGGACGGCAGAGGATACGAGCAGTACTTC | CASHRDGRGYEQYF
TRBJ1-1 | . | 13 | few | TRBV12-3/TRBV12-4 | TGTGCCAGCCAGCTGGAGCTTGTCACTGAAGCTTTCTTT | CASQLELVTEAFF
TRBJ1-1 | TRBD1 | 14 | . | TRBV6-6 | TGTGCCAGCAGTTACCAGGACAGGGCCACTGAAGCTTTCTTT | CASSYQDRATEAFF
TRBJ2-3 | TRBD2 | 15 | . | TRBV5-1 | TGCGCCAGCAGCTTTTCCGCGGGAGTTTTAGATACGCAGTATTTT | CASSFSAGVLDTQYF